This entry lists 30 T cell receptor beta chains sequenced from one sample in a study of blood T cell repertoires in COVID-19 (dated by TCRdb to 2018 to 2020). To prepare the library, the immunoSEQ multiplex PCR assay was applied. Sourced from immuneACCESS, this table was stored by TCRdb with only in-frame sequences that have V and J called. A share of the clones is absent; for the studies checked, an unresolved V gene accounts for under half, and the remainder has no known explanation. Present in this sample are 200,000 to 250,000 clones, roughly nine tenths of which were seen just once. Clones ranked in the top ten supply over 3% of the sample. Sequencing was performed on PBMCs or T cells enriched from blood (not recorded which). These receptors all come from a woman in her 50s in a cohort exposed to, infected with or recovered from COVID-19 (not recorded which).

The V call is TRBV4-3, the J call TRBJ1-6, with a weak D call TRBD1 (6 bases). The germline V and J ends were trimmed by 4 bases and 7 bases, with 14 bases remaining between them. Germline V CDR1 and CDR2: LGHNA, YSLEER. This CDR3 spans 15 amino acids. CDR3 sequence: CASSLLEGVNSPLHF. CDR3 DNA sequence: TGCGCCAGCAGCCTCCTCGAGGGGGTCAATTCACCCCTCCACTTT.

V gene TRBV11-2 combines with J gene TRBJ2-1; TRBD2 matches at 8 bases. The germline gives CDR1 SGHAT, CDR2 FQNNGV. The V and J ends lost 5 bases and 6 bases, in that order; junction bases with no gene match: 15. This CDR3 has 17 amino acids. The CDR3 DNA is TGTGCCAGCAGCCGGGCCCGTTCGGGGGGGGAGGTCAATGAGCAGTTCTTC. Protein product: CASSRARSGGEVNEQFF.

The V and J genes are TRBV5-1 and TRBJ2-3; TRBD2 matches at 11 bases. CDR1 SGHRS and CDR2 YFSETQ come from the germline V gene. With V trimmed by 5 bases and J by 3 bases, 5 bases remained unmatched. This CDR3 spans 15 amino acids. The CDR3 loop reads CASRDGTSGTDTQYF. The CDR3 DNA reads TGCGCCAGCAGGGATGGGACTAGCGGTACAGATACGCAGTATTTT. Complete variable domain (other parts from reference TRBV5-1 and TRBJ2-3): KAGVTQTPRYLIKTRGQQVTLSCSPISGHRSVSWYQQTPGQGLQFLFEYFSETQRNKGNFPGRFSGRQFSNSRSEMNVSTLELGDSALYLCASRDGTSGTDTQYFGPGTRLTVL.

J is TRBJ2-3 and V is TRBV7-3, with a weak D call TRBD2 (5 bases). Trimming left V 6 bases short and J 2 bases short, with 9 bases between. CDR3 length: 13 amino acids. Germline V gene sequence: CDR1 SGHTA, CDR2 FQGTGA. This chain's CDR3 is CASREGNTDTQYF. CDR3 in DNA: TGTGCCAGCAGAGAGGGTAACACAGATACGCAGTATTTT. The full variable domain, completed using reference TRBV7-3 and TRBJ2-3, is GAGVSQTPSNKVTEKGKYVELRCDPISGHTALYWYRQSLGQGPEFLIYFQGTGAADDSGLPNDRFFAVRPEGSVSTLKIQRTERGDSAVYLCASREGNTDTQYFGPGTRLTVL.

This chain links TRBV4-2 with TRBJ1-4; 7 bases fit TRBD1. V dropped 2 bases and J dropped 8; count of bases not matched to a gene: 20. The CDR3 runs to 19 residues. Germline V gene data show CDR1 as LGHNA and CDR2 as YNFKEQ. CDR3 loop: CASSQRPQGGRMLEEKLFF. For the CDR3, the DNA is TGTGCCAGCAGCCAACGACCCCAAGGGGGCAGAATGTTAGAGGAAAAACTGTTTTTT.

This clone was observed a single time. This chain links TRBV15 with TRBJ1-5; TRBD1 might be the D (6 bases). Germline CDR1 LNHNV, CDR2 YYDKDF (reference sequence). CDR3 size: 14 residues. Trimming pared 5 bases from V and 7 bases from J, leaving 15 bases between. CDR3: CATSRPGGQQPQHF. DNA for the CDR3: TGTGCCACCAGCCGGCCCGGGGGGCAACAGCCCCAGCATTTT.

CDR3 in DNA: TGTGCCAGCAGCCAAGACAGGCTAATTAATGAAAAACTGTTTTTT. This sequence encodes CASSQDRLINEKLFF. This chain uses TRBV4-2 with TRBJ1-4, with D unclear. Germline V lookup: CDR1 LGHNA, CDR2 YNFKEQ. This CDR3 is 15 amino acids long. V was pared by 0 bases and J by 4 bases, with 9 bases between.

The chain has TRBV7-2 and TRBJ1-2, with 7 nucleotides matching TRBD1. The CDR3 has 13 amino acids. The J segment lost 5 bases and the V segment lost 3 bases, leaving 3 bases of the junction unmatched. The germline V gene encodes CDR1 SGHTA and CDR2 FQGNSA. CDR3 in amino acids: CASSFGTEYGYTF. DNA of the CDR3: TGTGCCAGCAGCTTCGGGACAGAATATGGCTACACCTTC.

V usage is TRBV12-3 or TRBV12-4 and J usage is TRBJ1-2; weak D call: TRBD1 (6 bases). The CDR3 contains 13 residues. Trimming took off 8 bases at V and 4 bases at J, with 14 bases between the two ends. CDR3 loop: CASQGTGFYGYTF. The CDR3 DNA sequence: TGTGCCAGCCAGGGGACGGGGTTCTATGGCTACACCTTC.

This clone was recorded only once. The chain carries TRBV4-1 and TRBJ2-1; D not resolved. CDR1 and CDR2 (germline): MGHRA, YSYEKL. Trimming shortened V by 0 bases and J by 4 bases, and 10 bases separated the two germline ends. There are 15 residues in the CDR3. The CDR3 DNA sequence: TGCGCCAGCAGCCAAGATCGCTCCGGGTACAATGAGCAGTTCTTC. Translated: CASSQDRSGYNEQFF.

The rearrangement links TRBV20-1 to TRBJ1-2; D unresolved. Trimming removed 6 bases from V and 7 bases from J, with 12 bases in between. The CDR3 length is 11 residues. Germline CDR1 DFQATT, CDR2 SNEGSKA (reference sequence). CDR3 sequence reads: CSADTFSGYTF. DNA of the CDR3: TGCAGTGCCGATACTTTTTCTGGCTACACCTTC.

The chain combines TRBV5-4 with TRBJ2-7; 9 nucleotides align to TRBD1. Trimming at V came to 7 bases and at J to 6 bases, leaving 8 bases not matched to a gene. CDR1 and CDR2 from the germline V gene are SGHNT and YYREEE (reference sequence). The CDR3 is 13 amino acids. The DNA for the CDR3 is TGTGCCAGCGAGGGACAGGGTCAGCGCGAGCAGTACTTC. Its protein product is CASEGQGQREQYF.

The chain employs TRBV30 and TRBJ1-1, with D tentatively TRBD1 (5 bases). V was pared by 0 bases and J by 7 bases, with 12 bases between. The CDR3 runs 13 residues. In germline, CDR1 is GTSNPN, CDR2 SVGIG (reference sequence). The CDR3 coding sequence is TGTGCCTGGAGTGTCGGGGGTTGGGGTGAAGCTTTCTTT. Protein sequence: CAWSVGGWGEAFF.

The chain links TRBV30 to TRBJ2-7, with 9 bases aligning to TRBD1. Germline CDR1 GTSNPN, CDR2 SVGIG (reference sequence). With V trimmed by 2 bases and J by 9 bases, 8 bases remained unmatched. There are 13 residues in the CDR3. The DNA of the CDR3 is TGTGCCTGGAGTTCCCGACAGGGGGAATGGCAGTACTTC. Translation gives CAWSSRQGEWQYF.

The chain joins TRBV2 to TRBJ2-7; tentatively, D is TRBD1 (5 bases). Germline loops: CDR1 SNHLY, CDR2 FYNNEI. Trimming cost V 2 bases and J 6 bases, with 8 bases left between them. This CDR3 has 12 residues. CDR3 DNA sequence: TGTGCCAGCAGTGAACAGGGTGGCGAGCAGTACTTC. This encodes CASSEQGGEQYF.

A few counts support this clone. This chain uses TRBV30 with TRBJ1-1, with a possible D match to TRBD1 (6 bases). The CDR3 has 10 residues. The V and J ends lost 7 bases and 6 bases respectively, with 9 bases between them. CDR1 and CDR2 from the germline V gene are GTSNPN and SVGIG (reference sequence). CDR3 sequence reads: CAYHRAEAFF. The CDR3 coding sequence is TGTGCCTACCACAGGGCTGAAGCTTTCTTT. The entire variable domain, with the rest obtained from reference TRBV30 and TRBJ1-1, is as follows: SQTIHQWPATLVQPVGSPLSLECTVEGTSNPNLYWYRQAAGRGLQLLFYSVGIGQISSEVPQNLSASRPQDRQFILSSKKLLLSDSGFYLCAYHRAEAFFGQGTRLTVV.

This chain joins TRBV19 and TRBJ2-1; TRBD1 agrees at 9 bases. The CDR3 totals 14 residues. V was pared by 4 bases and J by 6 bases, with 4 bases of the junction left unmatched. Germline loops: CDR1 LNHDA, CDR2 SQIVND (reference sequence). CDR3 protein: CASSRQGEGNEQFF. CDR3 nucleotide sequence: TGTGCCAGTAGTAGACAGGGGGAGGGCAATGAGCAGTTCTTC.

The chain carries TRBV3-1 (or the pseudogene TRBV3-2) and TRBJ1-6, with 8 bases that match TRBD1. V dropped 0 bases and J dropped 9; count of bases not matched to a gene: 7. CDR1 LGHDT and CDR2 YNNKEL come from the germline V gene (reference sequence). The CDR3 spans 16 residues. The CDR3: CASSQDQTGGGSPLHF. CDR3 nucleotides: TGTGCCAGCAGCCAAGATCAAACAGGGGGGGGTTCACCCCTCCACTTT.

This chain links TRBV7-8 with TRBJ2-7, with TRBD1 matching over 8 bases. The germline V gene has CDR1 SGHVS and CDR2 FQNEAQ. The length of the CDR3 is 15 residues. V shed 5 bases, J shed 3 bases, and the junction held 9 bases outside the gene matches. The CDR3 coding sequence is TGTGCCAGCAGCGCACCACTAGGACAGGGCTACGAGCAGTACTTC. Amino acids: CASSAPLGQGYEQYF.

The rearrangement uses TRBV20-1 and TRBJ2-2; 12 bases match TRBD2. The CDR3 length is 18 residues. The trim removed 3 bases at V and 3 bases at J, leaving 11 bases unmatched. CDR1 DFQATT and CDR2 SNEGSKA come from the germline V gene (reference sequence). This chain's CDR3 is CSASVASGGGSDTGELFF. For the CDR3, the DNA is TGCAGTGCTAGTGTGGCTAGCGGGGGGGGATCGGACACCGGGGAGCTGTTTTTT.

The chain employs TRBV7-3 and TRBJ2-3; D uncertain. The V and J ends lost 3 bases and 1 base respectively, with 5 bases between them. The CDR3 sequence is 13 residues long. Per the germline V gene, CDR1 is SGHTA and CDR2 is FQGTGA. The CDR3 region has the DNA TGTGCCAGCAGCTTTCGGGGCACAGATACGCAGTATTTT. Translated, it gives CASSFRGTDTQYF.

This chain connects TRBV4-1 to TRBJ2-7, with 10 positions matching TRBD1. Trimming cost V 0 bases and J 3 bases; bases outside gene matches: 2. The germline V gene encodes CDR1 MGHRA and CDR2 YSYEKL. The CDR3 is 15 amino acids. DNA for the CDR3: TGCGCCAGCAGCCAAGAGACAGGGGGCTTCTACGAGCAGTACTTC. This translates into CASSQETGGFYEQYF.

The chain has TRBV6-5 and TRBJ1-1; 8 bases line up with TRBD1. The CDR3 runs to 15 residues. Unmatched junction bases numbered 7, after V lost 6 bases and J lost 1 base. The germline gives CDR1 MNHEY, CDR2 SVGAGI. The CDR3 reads CASRAQGVSNTEAFF. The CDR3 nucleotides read TGTGCCAGCAGGGCACAGGGGGTCTCGAACACTGAAGCTTTCTTT.

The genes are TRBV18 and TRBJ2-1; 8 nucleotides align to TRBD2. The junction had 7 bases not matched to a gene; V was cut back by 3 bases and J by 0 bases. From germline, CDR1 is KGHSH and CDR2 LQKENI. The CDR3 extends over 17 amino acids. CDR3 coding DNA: TGTGCCAGCTCACCCGGGGTAGCGGGGAGCTCCTACAATGAGCAGTTCTTC. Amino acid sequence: CASSPGVAGSSYNEQFF.

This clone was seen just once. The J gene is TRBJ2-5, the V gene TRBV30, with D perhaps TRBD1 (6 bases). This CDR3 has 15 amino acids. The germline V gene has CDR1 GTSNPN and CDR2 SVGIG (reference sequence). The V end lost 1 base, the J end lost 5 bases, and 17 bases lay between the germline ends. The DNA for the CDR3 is TGTGCCTGGAGTGGGGGCAACAGGGTCGGGGAGACCCAGTACTTC. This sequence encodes CAWSGGNRVGETQYF.

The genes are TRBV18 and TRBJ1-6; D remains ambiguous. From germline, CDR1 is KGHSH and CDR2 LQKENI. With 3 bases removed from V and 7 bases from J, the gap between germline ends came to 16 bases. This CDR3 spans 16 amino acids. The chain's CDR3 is CASSPGSGPSNSPLHF. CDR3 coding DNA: TGTGCCAGCTCACCCGGCAGCGGACCCTCCAATTCACCCCTCCACTTT.

The CDR3: CASSTTGTGRDTEAFF. In DNA form, the CDR3 reads TGTGCCAGCAGTACCACCGGGACAGGTCGGGACACTGAAGCTTTCTTT. This chain connects TRBV25-1 to TRBJ1-1; 8 nucleotides agree with TRBD1. Trimming took 5 bases from V and 3 from J; bases not matched to a gene: 11. Germline-derived CDR1 and CDR2 are MGHDK and SYGVNS. This CDR3 region has 16 residues.

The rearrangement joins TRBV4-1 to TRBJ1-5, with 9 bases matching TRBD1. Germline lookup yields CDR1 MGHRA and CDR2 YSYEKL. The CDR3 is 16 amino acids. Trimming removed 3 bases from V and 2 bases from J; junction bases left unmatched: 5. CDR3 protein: CASSHSRQGGNQPQHF. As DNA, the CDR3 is TGCGCCAGCAGCCACAGCCGACAGGGGGGCAATCAGCCCCAGCATTTT.

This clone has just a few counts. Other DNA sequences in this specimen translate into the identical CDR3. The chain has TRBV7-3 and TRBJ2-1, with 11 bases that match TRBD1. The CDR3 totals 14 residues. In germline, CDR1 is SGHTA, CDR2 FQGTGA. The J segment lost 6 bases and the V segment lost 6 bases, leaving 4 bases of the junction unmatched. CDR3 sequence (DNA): TGTGCCAGCAGTCTCGGGACAGGGGGCAATGAGCAGTTCTTC. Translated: CASSLGTGGNEQFF.

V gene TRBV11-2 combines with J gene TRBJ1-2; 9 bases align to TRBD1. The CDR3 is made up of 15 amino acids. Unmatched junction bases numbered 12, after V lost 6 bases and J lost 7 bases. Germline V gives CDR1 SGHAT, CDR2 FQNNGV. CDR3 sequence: CASRGAGQGHGGYTF. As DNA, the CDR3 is TGTGCCAGCAGGGGGGCGGGACAGGGCCATGGTGGCTACACCTTC.